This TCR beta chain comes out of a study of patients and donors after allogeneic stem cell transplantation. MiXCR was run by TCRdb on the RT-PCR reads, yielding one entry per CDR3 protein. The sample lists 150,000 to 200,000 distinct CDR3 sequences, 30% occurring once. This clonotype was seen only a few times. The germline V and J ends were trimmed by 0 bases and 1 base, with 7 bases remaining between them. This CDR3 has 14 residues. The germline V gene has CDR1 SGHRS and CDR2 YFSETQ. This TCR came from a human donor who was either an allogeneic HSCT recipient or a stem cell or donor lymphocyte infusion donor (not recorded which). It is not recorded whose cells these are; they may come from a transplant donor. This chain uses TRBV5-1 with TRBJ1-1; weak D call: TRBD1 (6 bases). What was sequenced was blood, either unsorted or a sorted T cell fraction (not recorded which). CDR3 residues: CASSLGGQNTEAFF. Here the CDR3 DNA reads TGCGCCAGCAGCTTGGGGGGGCAGAACACTGAAGCTTTCTTT.